The TCR beta chain under discussion was sequenced for a study of T cell repertoires and Cas9 in healthy adults. About the study: Characterization of SpCas9-reactive CD4 and CD8 T cells covered multi-effector potency, cytotoxicity and lineage.

The CDR3 runs 16 residues. CDR1 is LGHNA and CDR2 is YNFKEQ in the germline V gene. The J segment lost 10 bases and the V segment lost 0 bases, leaving 9 bases of the junction unmatched. Only in-frame clones appear in the TCRdb table, and some are missing; sequencing was by immunoSEQ multiplex PCR. The sample records over 20,000 clones, roughly nine tenths being singletons. V and J are TRBV4-2 and TRBJ2-5; TRBD2 aligns across 12 bases. Sequenced input: CD4+ effector T cells (CD127+, CD25-, CD137-, CD154-) from PBMCs; culture status not recorded. The TCR comes from a human donor in good health. The DNA of the CDR3 is TGTGCCAGCAGCCAAGATGGATGGACTAGCGGGGAGGACCAGTACTTC. The encoded protein is CASSQDGWTSGEDQYF.